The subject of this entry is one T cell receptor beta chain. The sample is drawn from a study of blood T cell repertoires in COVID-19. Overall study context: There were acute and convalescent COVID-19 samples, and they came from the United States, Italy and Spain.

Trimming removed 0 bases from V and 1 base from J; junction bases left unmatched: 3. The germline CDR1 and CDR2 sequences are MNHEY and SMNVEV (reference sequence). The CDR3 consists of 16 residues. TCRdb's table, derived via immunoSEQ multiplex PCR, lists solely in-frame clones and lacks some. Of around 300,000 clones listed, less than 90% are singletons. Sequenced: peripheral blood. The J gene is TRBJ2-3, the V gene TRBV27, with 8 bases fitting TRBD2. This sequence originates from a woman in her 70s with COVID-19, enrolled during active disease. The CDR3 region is CASSLSREGGTDTQYF. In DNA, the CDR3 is TGTGCCAGCAGTTTATCCCGGGAGGGCGGCACAGATACGCAGTATTTT.